This T cell receptor (beta chain) was identified during a study of shared clonotypes between healthy human individuals. The overall study: Each donor had three CD4 naive, three CD4 memory, two CD8 naive and one CD8 memory plate. Study results and caveats: Unshared clonotypes carried lower generation probabilities than those common to all four donors.

Original data processing: Filtering differed for immunoSEQ, which gave only junction sequences without quality scores. The protocol was immunoSEQ multiplex PCR, while the TCRdb copy is restricted to in-frame clones and leaves out a portion. V, J and clone size reflect that table, while D and trimming were determined from the DNA. The sample records some 2,400,000 clones, about 94% being singletons. Notes on this clone: Its specificity is not known.

The trim removed 3 bases at V and 6 bases at J, leaving 5 bases unmatched. Germline CDR1 SGHNT, CDR2 YYREEE (reference sequence). The CDR3 contains 15 residues. This chain connects TRBV5-4 to TRBJ2-1; 11 bases are a match to TRBD1. The sample comprised naive CD4+ T cells sorted from blood. Subset meaning: CD45RA+ positively selected. This receptor was obtained from a man in his late teens or twenties in good health. The CDR3 DNA reads as TGTGCCAGCAGCTCAGGACAGGGGGCTGTCAATGAGCAGTTCTTC. Amino acid sequence: CASSSGQGAVNEQFF. Full variable domain (missing parts from reference TRBV5-4 and TRBJ2-1): ETGVTQSPTHLIKTRGQQVTLRCSSQSGHNTVSWYQQALGQGPQFIFQYYREEENGRGNFPPRFSGLQFPNYSSELNVNALELDDSALYLCASSSGQGAVNEQFFGPGTRLTVL.